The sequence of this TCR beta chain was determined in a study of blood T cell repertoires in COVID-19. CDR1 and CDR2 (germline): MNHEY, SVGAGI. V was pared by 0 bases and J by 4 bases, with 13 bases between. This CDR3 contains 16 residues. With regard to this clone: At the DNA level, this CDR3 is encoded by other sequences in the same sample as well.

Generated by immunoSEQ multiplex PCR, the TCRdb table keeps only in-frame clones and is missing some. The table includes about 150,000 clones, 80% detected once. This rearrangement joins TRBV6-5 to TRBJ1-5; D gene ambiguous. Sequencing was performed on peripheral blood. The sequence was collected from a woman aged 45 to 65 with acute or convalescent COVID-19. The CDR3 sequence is CASSYSRVGGNQPQHF. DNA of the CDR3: TGTGCCAGCAGTTACTCGAGGGTAGGCGGGAATCAGCCCCAGCATTTT.